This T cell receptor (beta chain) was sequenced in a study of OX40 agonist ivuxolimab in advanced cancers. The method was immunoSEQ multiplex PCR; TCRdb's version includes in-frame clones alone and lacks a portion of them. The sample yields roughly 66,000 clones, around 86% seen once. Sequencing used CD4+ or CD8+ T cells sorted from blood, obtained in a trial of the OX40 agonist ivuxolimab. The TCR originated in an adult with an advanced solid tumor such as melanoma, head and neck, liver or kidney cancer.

CDR3 nucleotide sequence: TGTGCCAGCAGCGGTGACAGGTTCACTGGAAACACCATATATTTT. Protein product: CASSGDRFTGNTIYF. The genes are TRBV9 and TRBJ1-3; D may be TRBD1 (6 bases). V shed 3 bases and J shed 2 bases, with 12 bases lying between them. Germline loops: CDR1 SGDLS, CDR2 YYNGEE. This CDR3 region has 15 residues.